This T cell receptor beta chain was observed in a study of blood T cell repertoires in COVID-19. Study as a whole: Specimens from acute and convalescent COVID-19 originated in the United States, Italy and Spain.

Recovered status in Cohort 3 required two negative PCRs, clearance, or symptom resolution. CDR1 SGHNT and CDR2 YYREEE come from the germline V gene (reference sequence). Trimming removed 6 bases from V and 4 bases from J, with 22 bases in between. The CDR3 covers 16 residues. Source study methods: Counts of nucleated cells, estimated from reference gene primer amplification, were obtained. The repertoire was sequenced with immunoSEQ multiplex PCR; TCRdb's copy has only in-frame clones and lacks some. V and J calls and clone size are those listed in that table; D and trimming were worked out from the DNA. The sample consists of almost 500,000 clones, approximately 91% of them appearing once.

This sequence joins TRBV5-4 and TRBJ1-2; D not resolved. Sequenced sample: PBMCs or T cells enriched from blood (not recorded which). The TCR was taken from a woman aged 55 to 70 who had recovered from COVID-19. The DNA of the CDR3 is TGTGCCAGCACTAAATCCACCGTCCGGAGGGTCTATGGCTACACCTTC. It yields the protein CASTKSTVRRVYGYTF. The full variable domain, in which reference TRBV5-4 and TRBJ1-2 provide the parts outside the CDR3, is ETGVTQSPTHLIKTRGQQVTLRCSSQSGHNTVSWYQQALGQGPQFIFQYYREEENGRGNFPPRFSGLQFPNYSSELNVNALELDDSALYLCASTKSTVRRVYGYTFGSGTRLTVV.